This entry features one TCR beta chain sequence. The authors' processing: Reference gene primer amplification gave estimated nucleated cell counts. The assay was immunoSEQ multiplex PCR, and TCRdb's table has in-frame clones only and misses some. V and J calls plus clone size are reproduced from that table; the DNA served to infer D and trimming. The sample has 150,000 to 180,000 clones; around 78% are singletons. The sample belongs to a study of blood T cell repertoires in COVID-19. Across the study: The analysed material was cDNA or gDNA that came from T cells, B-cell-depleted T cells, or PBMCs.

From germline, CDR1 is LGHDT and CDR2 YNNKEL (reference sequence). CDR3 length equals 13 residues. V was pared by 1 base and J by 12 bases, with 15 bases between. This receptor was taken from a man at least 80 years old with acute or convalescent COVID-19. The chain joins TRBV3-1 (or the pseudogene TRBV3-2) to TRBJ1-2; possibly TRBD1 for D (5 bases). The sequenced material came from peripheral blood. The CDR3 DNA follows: TGTGCCAGCAGCCAAGTAAGGGGCATGGAAAACACCTTC. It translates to CASSQVRGMENTF.